The present entry profiles one T cell receptor beta chain with its context. The sample belongs to a study of CD8+CD57+ T cells in acquired aplastic anemia. Study at large: Sorted cells (CD4+ and CD8+) yielded DNA amounts that averaged around 3.1 ug.

Profiles of TCR beta VDJ and CDR3 were generated from a genomic DNA template. TCRdb used MiXCR to reprocess the reads, holding one entry per CDR3 protein. The table records about 71,000 distinct CDR3 sequences, 45% to 60% of them present only once. Trimming shortened V by 7 bases and J by 4 bases, and 8 bases separated the two germline ends. Germline loops: CDR1 SGDLS, CDR2 YYNGEE. The CDR3 is 11 amino acids. The sample comprised sorted CD4+, CD8+, or CD8+CD57+ T cells (not recorded which) from PBMCs. The chain recombines TRBV9 with TRBJ2-5, with D unresolved. The clonotype was recovered from a human donor in good health, serving as a control. As DNA, the CDR3 is TGTGCCAGCGCCTGGGGAGAGACCCAGTACTTC. This codes for CASAWGETQYF. The full variable domain, its missing parts supplied by reference TRBV9 and TRBJ2-5, is DSGVTQTPKHLITATGQRVTLRCSPRSGDLSVYWYQQSLDQGLQFLIQYYNGEERAKGNILERFSAQQFPDLHSELNLSSLELGDSALYFCASAWGETQYFGPGTRLLVL.